Following are 24 T cell receptor beta chains from one sample sequenced in a study of blood T cell repertoires in COVID-19. Measured with immunoSEQ multiplex PCR; TCRdb has only the in-frame clones, and not every one. The top ten hold over 10% of the sample, which has about 120,000 clones, roughly 82% seen once. The sample comprised peripheral blood. The source of these receptors is a human donor in a cohort sampled during active COVID-19.

In nucleotides, the CDR3 is TGTGCCAGCAGCTTGGCCGACAGAAAATACGAGCAGTACTTC. This codes for CASSLADRKYEQYF. The V call is TRBV5-4, the J call TRBJ2-7; D is possibly TRBD1 (5 bases). Germline-derived CDR1 and CDR2 are SGHNT and YYREEE (reference sequence). The CDR3 is 14 amino acids. Trimming stripped 0 bases from V and 4 bases from J, with 11 bases between.

This clone came up a few times. V gene TRBV6-5 combines with J gene TRBJ2-7, with a tentative D call TRBD2 (6 bases). In germline, CDR1 is MNHEY, CDR2 SVGAGI. The CDR3 extends over 15 amino acids. Trimming took off 10 bases at V and 0 bases at J, with 19 bases between the two ends. CDR3 DNA sequence: TGTGCCACCTCCCCGGTAACCGGGAGCTCCTACGAGCAGTACTTC. Its protein is CATSPVTGSSYEQYF.

V is TRBV7-2 and J is TRBJ2-2; D is uncertain. CDR1 is SGHTA and CDR2 is FQGNSA in the germline V gene. CDR3 length equals 14 residues. The V end was cut by 1 base, the J end by 3 bases, with 6 bases between. CDR3 nucleotide sequence: TGTGCCAGCAGCTTAGACCGGGACACCGGGGAGCTGTTTTTT. It specifies CASSLDRDTGELFF.

The genes are TRBV11-3 and TRBJ1-2; perhaps TRBD1 as D (6 bases). Deletions cut 0 bases from V and 14 bases from J, with 16 bases between. The CDR3 is 13 amino acids. Germline lookup yields CDR1 SGHNT and CDR2 YENEEA. The CDR3 protein is CASSLDRGAPPTF. The CDR3 coding sequence is TGTGCCAGCAGCTTAGATCGGGGGGCGCCGCCAACCTTC.

The rearrangement uses TRBV29-1 and TRBJ1-1; D is perhaps TRBD1 (5 bases). CDR1 and CDR2 (germline): SQVTM, ANQGSEA. This CDR3 comprises 15 residues. Trimming took off 8 bases at V and 0 bases at J, with 19 bases between the two ends. The CDR3 spells CSPSPGGGMNTEAFF. In DNA, the CDR3 is TGCAGCCCCTCACCGGGGGGGGGTATGAACACTGAAGCTTTCTTT.

This chain links TRBV5-1 with TRBJ1-1; D uncertain. Germline V lookup: CDR1 SGHRS, CDR2 YFSETQ. V shed 5 bases and J shed 4 bases, with 12 bases lying between them. The CDR3 has 13 residues. CDR3 loop: CASSPREATEAFF. As DNA, the CDR3 is TGCGCCAGCAGTCCCCGGGAGGCCACTGAAGCTTTCTTT. The whole variable domain, remainder taken from reference TRBV5-1 and TRBJ1-1, is KAGVTQTPRYLIKTRGQQVTLSCSPISGHRSVSWYQQTPGQGLQFLFEYFSETQRNKGNFPGRFSGRQFSNSRSEMNVSTLELGDSALYLCASSPREATEAFFGQGTRLTVV.

The rearrangement joins TRBV24-1 to TRBJ1-5, with a tentative D call TRBD1 (5 bases). The CDR3 extends over 17 amino acids. The V gene lost 0 bases and the J gene lost 2 bases, with 13 bases spanning the gap. Per the germline V gene, CDR1 is KGHDR and CDR2 is SFDVKD. CDR3 region: CATSDLRREGRNQPQHF. The CDR3 DNA reads as TGTGCCACCAGTGATTTGCGTAGGGAGGGACGCAATCAGCCCCAGCATTTT.

This chain uses TRBV4-3 with TRBJ1-6; a weak D match, TRBD1 (5 bases). Germline V gene lookup returns CDR1 LGHNA and CDR2 YSLEER. The CDR3 sequence is 16 residues long. The V end lost 1 base, the J end lost 7 bases, and 14 bases lay between the germline ends. The CDR3 reads CASSQGGTAENSPLHF. The CDR3 DNA reads TGCGCCAGCAGCCAAGGCGGGACGGCTGAAAATTCACCCCTCCACTTT.

The chain joins TRBV4-3 to TRBJ2-1, with D possibly TRBD1 on 5 matching bases. Trimming shortened V by 4 bases and J by 6 bases, and 16 bases separated the two germline ends. Germline assignment: CDR1 LGHNA and CDR2 YSLEER. This CDR3 region has 15 residues. The DNA for the CDR3 is TGCGCCAGCAGCCTCGACAGCCAGCCTTTCAATGAGCAGTTCTTC. The encoded protein is CASSLDSQPFNEQFF.

This chain joins TRBV19 and TRBJ2-5; the match to TRBD1 covers 7 bases. Germline V gene data show CDR1 as LNHDA and CDR2 as SQIVND (reference sequence). V shed 6 bases and J 3 bases; nucleotides not matched to a gene: 4. There are 13 residues in the CDR3. CDR3 sequence (DNA): TGTGCCAGTAGCAGTACAGGGGAAGAGACCCAGTACTTC. Translating gives CASSSTGEETQYF.

The chain joins TRBV18 to TRBJ2-4; D unresolved. V was trimmed by 1 base and J by 5 bases, leaving 15 bases between them. CDR3 length: 16 amino acids. CDR1 and CDR2 from the germline V gene are KGHSH and LQKENI. The CDR3 DNA is TGTGCCAGCTCACCACGGCAAGAGGTAATGGAAAACATTCAGTACTTC. Amino acid sequence: CASSPRQEVMENIQYF.

A few counts support this clone. Other DNA sequences in the sample encode the same CDR3. This chain uses TRBV29-1 with TRBJ1-1, with 8 bases lining up with TRBD1. Losses at the gene ends were 6 bases for V and 1 base for J; bases not matched to a gene: 1. The CDR3 runs 12 residues. CDR1 and CDR2 (germline): SQVTM, ANQGSEA. The CDR3 sequence is CSVGQGNTEAFF. The CDR3 bases are TGCAGCGTCGGACAGGGGAACACTGAAGCTTTCTTT.

This clone turned up a few times. The chain carries TRBV6-6 and TRBJ1-5; D possibly corresponds to TRBD1 (5 bases). Trimming removed 6 bases from V and 5 bases from J, with 17 bases in between. Germline loops: CDR1 MNHNY, CDR2 SVGAGI (reference sequence). This CDR3 is built from 15 residues. The CDR3 DNA reads TGTGCCAGCAGCCCCCCTGGGGCGGCTTATCAGCCCCAGCATTTT. Translating gives CASSPPGAAYQPQHF.

V and J are TRBV6-1 and TRBJ2-7; D not resolved. The CDR3 totals 14 residues. Trimming pared 2 bases from V and 1 base from J, leaving 9 bases between. In germline, CDR1 is MNHNS, CDR2 SASEGT. Here the CDR3 DNA reads TGTGCCAGCAGTGAATCCCCCAGGTCCTACGAGCAGTACTTC. Translated: CASSESPRSYEQYF.

The rearrangement links TRBV5-6 to TRBJ2-1; tentative D call: TRBD2 (7 bases). The V end lost 2 bases, the J end lost 7 bases, and 10 bases lay between the germline ends. This CDR3 comprises 13 residues. Germline V lookup: CDR1 SGHDT, CDR2 YYEEEE. In DNA, the CDR3 is TGTGCCAGCAGCTTCGGGGGGCAGAATGAGCAGTTCTTC. Translation gives CASSFGGQNEQFF.

This chain uses TRBV3-1 (or the pseudogene TRBV3-2) with TRBJ1-5, with D possibly being TRBD1 (5 bases). Germline CDR1 is LGHDT and CDR2 is YNNKEL (reference sequence). The CDR3 totals 14 residues. V was clipped by 4 bases and J by 2 bases, with 9 bases between them. Written as DNA, the CDR3 is TGTGCCAGCAGCCGCAGGGAGGGCAATCAGCCCCAGCATTTT. Amino acid sequence: CASSRREGNQPQHF.

V is TRBV28 and J is TRBJ1-2; possible D gene TRBD1, 5 bases. Trimming removed 5 bases from V and 5 bases from J, with 15 bases in between. This CDR3 has 14 residues. Germline V gene lookup returns CDR1 MDHEN and CDR2 SYDVKM. The CDR3 bases are TGTGCCAGCAGTCTTCGGACAAGGGCTTATGGCTACACCTTC. Its translation is CASSLRTRAYGYTF.

The chain employs TRBV7-6 and TRBJ2-1; D is undetermined. Germline V lookup: CDR1 SGHVS, CDR2 FNYEAQ. This CDR3 is built from 14 residues. The germline V and J ends were trimmed by 0 bases and 9 bases, with 12 bases remaining between them. For the CDR3, the DNA is TGTGCCAGCAGCTTAGCTACTCCACCCGGTGAGCAGTTCTTC. It is translated as CASSLATPPGEQFF.

This chain connects TRBV6-5 to TRBJ2-1; D perhaps matches TRBD1 (7 bases). The CDR3 loop spans 15 amino acids. Trimming stripped 7 bases from V and 6 bases from J, with 19 bases between. Germline CDR1 is MNHEY and CDR2 is SVGAGI. The CDR3: CASNRGTADGNEQFF. The CDR3 DNA is TGTGCCAGCAACCGGGGGACAGCGGACGGCAATGAGCAGTTCTTC.

Here the CDR3 reads CASRYLQETQYF. The CDR3 coding sequence is TGTGCCAGCAGGTATCTCCAGGAGACCCAGTACTTC. The gene calls are TRBV7-9 and TRBJ2-5; D gene uncertain. V was trimmed by 6 bases and J by 5 bases, leaving 10 bases between them. This CDR3 has 12 amino acids. Germline-derived CDR1 and CDR2 are SEHNR and FQNEAQ (reference sequence). Variable domain in full (rest from reference TRBV7-9 and TRBJ2-5): DTGVSQNPRHKITKRGQNVTFRCDPISEHNRLYWYRQTLGQGPEFLTYFQNEAQLEKSRLLSDRFSAERPKGSFSTLEIQRTEQGDSAMYLCASRYLQETQYFGPGTRLLVL.

The V and J genes are TRBV4-2 and TRBJ2-3; 7 bases map to TRBD1. Germline assignment: CDR1 LGHNA and CDR2 YNFKEQ. J was trimmed by 2 bases and V by 4 bases; bases with no gene match: 3. This CDR3 is 14 amino acids long. The CDR3 nucleotides are TGTGCCAGCAGCCGGGACAGCCTCACAGATACGCAGTATTTT. Translating it yields CASSRDSLTDTQYF.

The chain has TRBV7-8 and TRBJ1-6, with 7 bases aligning to TRBD1. Trimming cost V 4 bases and J 0 bases; bases outside gene matches: 9. The germline V gene has CDR1 SGHVS and CDR2 FQNEAQ. This CDR3 spans 18 amino acids. This chain's CDR3 is CASSSHGQASSYNSPLHF. CDR3 sequence (DNA): TGTGCCAGCAGCTCCCACGGACAGGCGAGCTCCTATAATTCACCCCTCCACTTT.

Only one count was recorded for this clone. The chain joins TRBV7-2 to TRBJ2-3; 10 nucleotides agree with TRBD2. The V gene end was trimmed by 5 bases and the J gene end by 4 bases; junction bases not matched to a gene: 12. CDR1 and CDR2 (germline): SGHTA, FQGNSA. The CDR3 consists of 17 residues. The CDR3: CASSPARASGGADTQYF. The DNA for the CDR3 is TGTGCCAGCAGCCCGGCTCGGGCTAGCGGGGGTGCAGATACGCAGTATTTT.

CDR3 sequence reads: CASSLMREKLFF. In nucleotides, the CDR3 is TGTGCCAGCAGCTTAATGAGGGAAAAACTGTTTTTT. This chain joins TRBV7-6 and TRBJ1-4, with D uncertain. Trimming removed 2 bases at V and 8 bases at J, with 6 bases between. Looked up from germline, CDR1 is SGHVS and CDR2 is FNYEAQ. CDR3 length: 12 amino acids. Full variable domain (missing parts from reference TRBV7-6 and TRBJ1-4): GAGVSQSPRYKVTKRGQDVALRCDPISGHVSLYWYRQALGQGPEFLTYFNYEAQQDKSGLPNDRFSAERPEGSISTLTIQRTEQRDSAMYRCASSLMREKLFFGSGTQLSVL.